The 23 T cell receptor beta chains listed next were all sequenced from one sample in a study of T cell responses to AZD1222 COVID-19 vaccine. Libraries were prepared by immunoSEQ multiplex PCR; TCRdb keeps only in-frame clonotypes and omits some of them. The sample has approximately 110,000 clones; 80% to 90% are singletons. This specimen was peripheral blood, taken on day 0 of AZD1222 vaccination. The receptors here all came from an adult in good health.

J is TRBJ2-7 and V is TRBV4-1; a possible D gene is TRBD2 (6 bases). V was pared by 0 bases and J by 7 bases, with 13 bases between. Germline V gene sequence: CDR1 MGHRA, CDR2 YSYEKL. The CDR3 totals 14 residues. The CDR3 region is CASSQDSGRGEQYF. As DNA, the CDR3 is TGCGCCAGCAGCCAAGATAGCGGCCGCGGGGAGCAGTACTTC.

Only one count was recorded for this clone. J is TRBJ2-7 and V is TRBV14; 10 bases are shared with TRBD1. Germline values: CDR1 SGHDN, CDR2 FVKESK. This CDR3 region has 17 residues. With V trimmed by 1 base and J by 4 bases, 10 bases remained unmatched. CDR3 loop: CASSQARVRDRGYEQYF. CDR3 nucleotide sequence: TGTGCCAGCAGCCAAGCAAGAGTACGGGACAGGGGATACGAGCAGTACTTC.

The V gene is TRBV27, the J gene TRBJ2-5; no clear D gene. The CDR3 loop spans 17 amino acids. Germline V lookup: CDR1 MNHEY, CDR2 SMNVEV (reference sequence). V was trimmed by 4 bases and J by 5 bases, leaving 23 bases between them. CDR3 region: CASSWSGYPEVWETQYF. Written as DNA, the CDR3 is TGTGCCAGCAGTTGGTCCGGCTATCCCGAAGTATGGGAGACCCAGTACTTC.

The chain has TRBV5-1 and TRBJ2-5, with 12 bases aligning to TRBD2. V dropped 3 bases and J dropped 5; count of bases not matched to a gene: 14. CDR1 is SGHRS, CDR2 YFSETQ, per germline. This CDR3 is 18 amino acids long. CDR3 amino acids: CASSWRLAGVGTIETQYF. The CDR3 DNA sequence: TGCGCCAGCAGCTGGAGACTAGCGGGGGTCGGGACGATTGAGACCCAGTACTTC. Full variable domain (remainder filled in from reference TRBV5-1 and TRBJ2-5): KAGVTQTPRYLIKTRGQQVTLSCSPISGHRSVSWYQQTPGQGLQFLFEYFSETQRNKGNFPGRFSGRQFSNSRSEMNVSTLELGDSALYLCASSWRLAGVGTIETQYFGPGTRLLVL.

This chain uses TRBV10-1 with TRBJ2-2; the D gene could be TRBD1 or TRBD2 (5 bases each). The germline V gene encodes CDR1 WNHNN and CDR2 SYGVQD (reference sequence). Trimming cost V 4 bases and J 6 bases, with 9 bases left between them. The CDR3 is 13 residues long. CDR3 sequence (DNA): TGCGCCAGCAGTGCCAGGGACCCCGGGGAGCTGTTTTTT. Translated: CASSARDPGELFF.

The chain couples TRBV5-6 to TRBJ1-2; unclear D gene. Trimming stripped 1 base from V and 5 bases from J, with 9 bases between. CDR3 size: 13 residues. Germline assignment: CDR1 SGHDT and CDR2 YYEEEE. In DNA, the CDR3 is TGTGCCAGCAGCTTGAAGGGTCAGTATGGCTACACCTTC. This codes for CASSLKGQYGYTF.

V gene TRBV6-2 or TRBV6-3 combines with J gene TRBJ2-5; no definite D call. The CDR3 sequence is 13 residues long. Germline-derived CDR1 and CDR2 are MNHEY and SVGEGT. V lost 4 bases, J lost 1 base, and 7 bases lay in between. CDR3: CASSWASQETQYF. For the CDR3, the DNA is TGTGCCAGCAGTTGGGCCAGCCAAGAGACCCAGTACTTC.

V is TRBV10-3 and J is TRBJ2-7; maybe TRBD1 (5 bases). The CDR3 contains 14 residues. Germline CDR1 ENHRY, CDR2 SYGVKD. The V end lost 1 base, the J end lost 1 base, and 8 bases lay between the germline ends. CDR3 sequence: CAISEFRASYEQYF. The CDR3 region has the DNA TGTGCCATCAGTGAGTTCAGGGCTTCCTACGAGCAGTACTTC.

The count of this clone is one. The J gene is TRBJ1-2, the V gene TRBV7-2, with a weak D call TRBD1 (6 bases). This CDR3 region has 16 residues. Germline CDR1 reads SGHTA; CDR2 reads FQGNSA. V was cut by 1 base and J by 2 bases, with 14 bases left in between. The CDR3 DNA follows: TGTGCCAGCAGCTTAGATGTTGGGGGGCACAACTATGGCTACACCTTC. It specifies CASSLDVGGHNYGYTF.

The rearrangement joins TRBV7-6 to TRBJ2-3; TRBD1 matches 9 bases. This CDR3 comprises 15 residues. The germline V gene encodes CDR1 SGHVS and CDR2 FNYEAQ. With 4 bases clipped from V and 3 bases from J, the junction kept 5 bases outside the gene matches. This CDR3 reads CASSSQGAGTDTQYF. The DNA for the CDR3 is TGTGCCAGCAGCTCACAGGGGGCGGGGACAGATACGCAGTATTTT.

The CDR3 reads CSVDRARTEAFF. The DNA of the CDR3 is TGCAGCGTTGACAGGGCAAGGACTGAAGCTTTCTTT. The gene calls are TRBV29-1 and TRBJ1-1; possibly TRBD1 for D (5 bases). The V gene's germline CDR1 is SQVTM and CDR2 ANQGSEA. There are 12 residues in the CDR3. The V gene lost 3 bases and the J gene lost 5 bases, with 10 bases spanning the gap.

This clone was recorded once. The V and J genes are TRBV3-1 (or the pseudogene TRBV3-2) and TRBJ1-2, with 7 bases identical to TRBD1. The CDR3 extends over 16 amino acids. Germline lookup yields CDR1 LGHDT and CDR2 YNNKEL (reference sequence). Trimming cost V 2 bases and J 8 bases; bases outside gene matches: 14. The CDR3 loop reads CASSQLTATGVRGYTF. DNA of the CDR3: TGTGCCAGCAGCCAACTAACGGCAACAGGGGTTCGCGGCTACACCTTC.

This chain's CDR3 is CASSIDTAMNTEAFF. As DNA, the CDR3 is TGTGCCAGCAGCATAGATACAGCTATGAACACTGAAGCTTTCTTT. V usage is TRBV21-1 and J usage is TRBJ1-1; the table gives TRBD1 as D, unverified against the DNA. TRBV21-1 is flagged as a pseudogene. This CDR3 contains 15 residues.

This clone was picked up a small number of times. This CDR3 reads CASSQVLGVRGNSPLHF. The DNA of the CDR3 is TGCGCCAGCAGCCAAGTCTTGGGGGTCCGGGGTAATTCACCCCTCCACTTT. This chain uses TRBV4-1 with TRBJ1-6; D possibly corresponds to TRBD1 (5 bases). This CDR3 comprises 17 residues. The germline V gene has CDR1 MGHRA and CDR2 YSYEKL. The V gene lost 1 base and the J gene lost 6 bases, with 16 bases spanning the gap.

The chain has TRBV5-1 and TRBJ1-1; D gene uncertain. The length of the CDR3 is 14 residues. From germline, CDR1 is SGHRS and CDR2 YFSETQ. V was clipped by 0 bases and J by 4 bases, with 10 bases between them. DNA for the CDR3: TGCGCCAGCAGCTTGGGACAACCGAGCACTGAAGCTTTCTTT. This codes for CASSLGQPSTEAFF.

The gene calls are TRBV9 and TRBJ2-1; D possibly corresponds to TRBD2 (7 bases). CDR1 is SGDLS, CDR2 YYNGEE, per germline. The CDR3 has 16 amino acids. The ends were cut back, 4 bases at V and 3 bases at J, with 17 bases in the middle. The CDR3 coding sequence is TGTGCCAGCAGCCCGGGGGCGGGGGCCCTCTACAATGAGCAGTTCTTC. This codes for CASSPGAGALYNEQFF. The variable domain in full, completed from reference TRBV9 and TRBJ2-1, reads DSGVTQTPKHLITATGQRVTLRCSPRSGDLSVYWYQQSLDQGLQFLIQYYNGEERAKGNILERFSAQQFPDLHSELNLSSLELGDSALYFCASSPGAGALYNEQFFGPGTRLTVL.

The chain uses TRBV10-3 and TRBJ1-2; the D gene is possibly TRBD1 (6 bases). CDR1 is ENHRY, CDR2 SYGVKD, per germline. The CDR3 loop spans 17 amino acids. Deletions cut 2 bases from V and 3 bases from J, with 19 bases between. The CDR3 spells CAISEGGMGGTYYGYTF. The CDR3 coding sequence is TGTGCCATCAGTGAGGGCGGTATGGGAGGGACATACTATGGCTACACCTTC.

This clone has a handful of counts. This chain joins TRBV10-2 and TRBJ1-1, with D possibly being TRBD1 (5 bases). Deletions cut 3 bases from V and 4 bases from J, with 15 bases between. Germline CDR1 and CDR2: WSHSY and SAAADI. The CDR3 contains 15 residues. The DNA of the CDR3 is TGCGCCAGCAGTGAAAGGGGCAGGTTGGGCACTGAAGCTTTCTTT. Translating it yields CASSERGRLGTEAFF.

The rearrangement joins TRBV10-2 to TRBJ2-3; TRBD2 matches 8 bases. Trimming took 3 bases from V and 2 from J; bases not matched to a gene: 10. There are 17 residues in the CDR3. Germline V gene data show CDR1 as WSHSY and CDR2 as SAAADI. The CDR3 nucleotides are TGCGCCAGCAGTGATTATGTGGCGGGGGGCTTCACAGATACGCAGTATTTT. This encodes CASSDYVAGGFTDTQYF.

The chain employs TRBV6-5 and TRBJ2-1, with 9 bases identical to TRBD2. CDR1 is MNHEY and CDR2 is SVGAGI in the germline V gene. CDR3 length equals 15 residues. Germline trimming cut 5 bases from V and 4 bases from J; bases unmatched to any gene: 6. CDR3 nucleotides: TGTGCCAGCAGTCGAAGCGGGGGGTTTTACAATGAGCAGTTCTTC. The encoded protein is CASSRSGGFYNEQFF.

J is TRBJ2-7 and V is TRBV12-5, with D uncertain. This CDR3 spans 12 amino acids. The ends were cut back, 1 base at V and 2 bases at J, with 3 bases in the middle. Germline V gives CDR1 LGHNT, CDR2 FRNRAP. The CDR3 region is CASGLGTYEQYF. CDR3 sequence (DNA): TGTGCTAGTGGTTTGGGTACCTACGAGCAGTACTTC.

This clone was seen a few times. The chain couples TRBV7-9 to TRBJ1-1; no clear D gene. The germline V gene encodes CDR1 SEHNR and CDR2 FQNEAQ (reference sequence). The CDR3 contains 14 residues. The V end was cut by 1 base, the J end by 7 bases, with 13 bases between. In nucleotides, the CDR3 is TGTGCCAGCAGCTTAGGGCAGGATCTTAATGAAGCTTTCTTT. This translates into CASSLGQDLNEAFF. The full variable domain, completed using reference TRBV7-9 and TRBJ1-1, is DTGVSQNPRHKITKRGQNVTFRCDPISEHNRLYWYRQTLGQGPEFLTYFQNEAQLEKSRLLSDRFSAERPKGSFSTLEIQRTEQGDSAMYLCASSLGQDLNEAFFGQGTRLTVV.

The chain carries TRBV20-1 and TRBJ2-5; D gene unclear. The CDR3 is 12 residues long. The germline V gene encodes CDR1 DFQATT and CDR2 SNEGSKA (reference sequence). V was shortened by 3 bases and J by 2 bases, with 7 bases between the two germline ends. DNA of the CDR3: TGCAGTGCTAGTGTGCGACAAGAGACCCAGTACTTC. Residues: CSASVRQETQYF.